Listed below are T cell receptor beta chains from one sample, sequenced in a study of blood T cell repertoires in COVID-19. The assay was immunoSEQ multiplex PCR, and TCRdb's table has in-frame clones only and misses some. The sample lists 150,000 or so clones; approximately 95% were seen once. The specimen sequenced was peripheral blood. These receptors all stem from a woman aged 55-69 years with COVID-19, enrolled during active disease. The CDR3 runs from the conserved cysteine through the conserved F or W. The D gene is left open where the match is weak. Size is stated for part of the rows, as once, few or many counts, or as a class when the clone is expanded.

TRBD1	TRBJ2-1	TRBV7-2	17	once	CASSFPSQGQVRNEQFF	TGTGCCAGCAGCTTTCCCTCCCAGGGACAGGTTAGAAATGAGCAGTTCTTC
-	TRBJ1-5	TRBV21-1	18	-	CASSKRGPGQGADQPQHF	TGTGCCAGCAGCAAAAGAGGACCGGGACAGGGGGCGGATCAGCCCCAGCATTTT
-	TRBJ1-1	TRBV29-1	11	-	CSVESSTEAFF	TGCAGCGTTGAATCTAGTACTGAAGCTTTCTTT
-	TRBJ1-3	TRBV27	15	-	CATQPSGLVGNTIYF	TGTGCCACCCAACCATCAGGGTTAGTTGGAAACACCATATATTTT
TRBD1	TRBJ2-1	TRBV7-3	11	once	CASSLGQGKFF	TGTGCCAGCAGCTTAGGACAGGGGAAGTTCTTC
TRBD1	TRBJ2-7	TRBV7-3	13	-	CASSLDREDEQYF	TGTGCCAGCAGCTTGGACAGGGAGGACGAGCAGTACTTC
TRBD2	TRBJ2-1	TRBV7-2	15	-	CASSLEGLAGNEQFF	TGTGCCAGCAGCTTAGAGGGACTAGCGGGGAATGAGCAGTTCTTC
-	TRBJ2-3	TRBV6-2/TRBV6-3	15	-	CASSPLLASTDTQYF	TGTGCCAGCAGTCCCCTCCTGGCTAGCACAGATACGCAGTATTTT
-	TRBJ1-2	TRBV2	13	-	CASSGRVIYGYTF	TGTGCCAGCAGTGGCCGCGTTATATATGGCTACACCTTC
TRBD2	TRBJ2-3	TRBV7-8	16	-	CASSLLGRGGTDTQYF	TGTGCCAGCAGCCTCCTGGGGCGGGGGGGCACAGATACGCAGTATTTT
TRBD2	TRBJ2-3	TRBV29-1	16	-	CSVEGGGGARTDTQYF	TGCAGCGTTGAGGGAGGCGGGGGGGCCCGCACAGATACGCAGTATTTT
TRBD2	TRBJ2-3	TRBV5-1	16	-	CASSLGGTSITDTQYF	TGCGCCAGCAGCTTGGGGGGGACTAGCATCACAGATACGCAGTATTTT
-	TRBJ1-1	TRBV7-3	13	-	CASSLDRNTEAFF	TGTGCCAGCAGCTTAGACAGGAACACTGAAGCTTTCTTT
TRBD1	TRBJ1-1	TRBV11-2	11	-	CASSYRDRAIF	TGTGCCAGCAGCTACCGGGACAGGGCGATCTTT
-	TRBJ1-2	TRBV6-1	13	once	CASSENRNYGYTF	TGTGCCAGCAGTGAAAACAGGAACTATGGCTACACCTTC
TRBD1	TRBJ2-2	TRBV19	15	many	CASIQGQGATGELFF	TGTGCCAGTATCCAGGGACAGGGTGCCACCGGGGAGCTGTTTTTT
-	TRBJ1-2	TRBV29-1	10	-	CSVGGDGYTF	TGCAGCGTGGGGGGGGATGGCTACACCTTC
-	TRBJ2-1	TRBV4-3	14	-	CASSQVDSYNEQFF	TGCGCCAGCAGCCAAGTCGACAGTTACAATGAGCAGTTCTTC
-	TRBJ1-3	TRBV30	14	-	CAWSVGGSGNTIYF	TGTGCCTGGAGTGTAGGAGGGTCTGGAAACACCATATATTTT
TRBD1	TRBJ1-1	TRBV5-1	14	-	CASSFGTGNTEAFF	TGCGCCAGCAGCTTCGGGACAGGGAACACTGAAGCTTTCTTT
-	TRBJ1-2	TRBV7-9	13	-	CASSFGGSRGYTF	TGTGCCAGCAGCTTTGGTGGTTCGAGGGGCTACACCTTC
TRBD2	TRBJ2-1	TRBV7-9	19	-	CASSLAWTRTSGGLNEQFF	TGTGCCAGCAGCTTAGCCTGGACCAGGACTAGCGGGGGGCTAAATGAGCAGTTCTTC
TRBD1	TRBJ1-1	TRBV5-1	14	-	CASSIRQGNTEAFF	TGCGCCAGCAGCATAAGACAGGGGAACACTGAAGCTTTCTTT
-	TRBJ1-1	TRBV7-8	12	-	CASSPFFTEAFF	TGTGCCAGCAGCCCCTTTTTCACTGAAGCTTTCTTT
-	TRBJ1-1	TRBV11-1	13	-	CASSLMGGTEAFF	TGTGCCAGCAGCTTAATGGGGGGCACTGAAGCTTTCTTT
-	TRBJ2-7	TRBV25-1	12	once	CASSDDTYEQYF	TGTGCCAGCAGTGACGACACGTACGAGCAGTACTTC
-	TRBJ1-1	TRBV4-3	17	few	CASSQDGGGRGYTEAFF	TGCGCCAGCAGCCAAGATGGGGGAGGTCGGGGATACACTGAAGCTTTCTTT
-	TRBJ1-2	TRBV7-9	18	-	CASSFGHGRGLFDYGYTF	TGTGCCAGCAGCTTTGGACATGGCAGGGGCCTATTCGACTATGGCTACACCTTC
-	TRBJ1-1	TRBV6-5	12	-	CASNSVNTEAFF	TGTGCCAGCAACAGTGTGAACACTGAAGCTTTCTTT
-	TRBJ1-2	TRBV7-9	19	-	CASSSPASYRVAGGYGYTF	TGTGCCAGCAGCTCCCCTGCCTCATACAGGGTTGCGGGGGGCTATGGCTACACCTTC
-	TRBJ2-7	TRBV11-2	15	-	CASSPLAGSSYEQYF	TGTGCCAGCAGCCCCCTCGCGGGGAGCTCCTACGAGCAGTACTTC
-	TRBJ1-4	TRBV11-1	16	-	CASSLVLWTVNEKLFF	TGTGCCAGCAGCTTAGTTTTGTGGACAGTCAATGAAAAACTGTTTTTT
TRBD1	TRBJ1-2	TRBV12-5	13	-	CASGLGTAYGYTF	TGTGCTAGTGGTCTGGGGACAGCCTATGGCTACACCTTC
-	TRBJ1-3	TRBV28	15	-	CASSLGDLAGNTIYF	TGTGCCAGCAGTTTAGGAGATCTAGCTGGAAACACCATATATTTT
-	TRBJ2-2	TRBV27	14	-	CASGFDRNTGELFF	TGTGCCAGCGGATTTGACAGGAACACCGGGGAGCTGTTTTTT
TRBD1	TRBJ1-1	TRBV19	15	-	CASSTGTGEGTEAFF	TGTGCCAGTAGTACAGGGACAGGGGAGGGCACTGAAGCTTTCTTT
-	TRBJ2-1	TRBV5-4	16	-	CASSLGATREHNEQFF	TGTGCCAGCAGCTTGGGAGCGACTAGGGAGCACAATGAGCAGTTCTTC
TRBD1	TRBJ1-1	TRBV10-3	15	-	CAIGDSTGSYTEAFF	TGTGCCATCGGCGATTCGACAGGGTCATACACTGAAGCTTTCTTT
TRBD1	TRBJ1-1	TRBV6-5	15	-	CASSPAGQGYTEAFF	TGTGCCAGCAGTCCCGCGGGACAGGGCTACACTGAAGCTTTCTTT
-	TRBJ1-2	TRBV29-1	14	-	CSVEQAGEDYGYTF	TGCAGCGTTGAACAAGCAGGGGAAGACTATGGCTACACCTTC
-	TRBJ1-1	TRBV6-5	13	-	CASRGVLNTEAFF	TGTGCCAGCCGGGGGGTCCTGAACACTGAAGCTTTCTTT
TRBD1	TRBJ2-3	TRBV5-1	14	few	CASSYGQESSLQYF	TGCGCCAGCAGCTACGGACAGGAGAGCTCTCTGCAGTATTTT
-	TRBJ2-7	TRBV5-8	12	-	CASSGSSYEQYF	TGTGCCAGCTCCGGGAGCTCCTACGAGCAGTACTTC
-	TRBJ1-1	TRBV5-5	14	-	CASSLGPARTEAFF	TGTGCCAGCAGCTTGGGGCCGGCGAGGACTGAAGCTTTCTTT
-	TRBJ1-2	TRBV12-3/TRBV12-4	11	-	CASTRGDGYTF	TGTGCCAGCACCCGCGGCGATGGCTACACCTTC
-	TRBJ1-5	TRBV9	14	-	CASSVGQGYQPQHF	TGTGCCAGCAGCGTAGGGCAGGGGTATCAGCCCCAGCATTTT
-	TRBJ2-1	TRBV5-4	15	-	CASSLEGPSYNEQFF	TGTGCCAGCAGCTTGGAGGGGCCCTCCTACAATGAGCAGTTCTTC
TRBD1	TRBJ2-7	TRBV30	14	-	CAWRWGTAPTQQYF	TGTGCCTGGAGGTGGGGGACAGCACCCACTCAGCAGTACTTC
-	TRBJ1-6	TRBV7-6	16	-	CASSLGSAGVNSPLHF	TGTGCCAGCAGCTTAGGTTCGGCGGGGGTTAATTCACCCCTCCACTTT
TRBD1	TRBJ1-4	TRBV9	15	-	CASSKQGSPNEKLFF	TGTGCCAGCAGTAAACAGGGGTCGCCTAATGAAAAACTGTTTTTT
-	TRBJ1-2	TRBV7-9	14	-	CASSLHGGNYGYTF	TGTGCCAGCAGCTTGCATGGGGGGAACTATGGCTACACCTTC
-	TRBJ1-1	TRBV7-3	14	once	CASRSTVGNTEAFF	TGTGCCAGCAGGTCAACAGTCGGGAACACTGAAGCTTTCTTT
-	TRBJ2-2	TRBV7-8	16	once	CASSPRPRAGTGELFF	TGTGCCAGCAGCCCGCGGCCAAGAGCGGGCACCGGGGAGCTGTTTTTT
-	TRBJ1-1	TRBV9	15	-	CASSVVARLGTEAFF	TGTGCCAGCAGCGTAGTGGCGAGGCTGGGCACTGAAGCTTTCTTT
TRBD1	TRBJ2-1	TRBV4-1	19	-	CASSPIGGTGGDFYNEQFF	TGCGCCAGCAGCCCCATAGGGGGGACAGGGGGCGATTTTTACAATGAGCAGTTCTTC
-	TRBJ1-1	TRBV4-1	15	-	CASSLRTAMNTEAFF	TGCGCCAGCAGCCTCCGGACAGCAATGAACACTGAAGCTTTCTTT
-	TRBJ1-2	TRBV6-6	11	-	CASSTGYGYTF	TGTGCCAGCAGTACCGGGTATGGCTACACCTTC
-	TRBJ1-4	TRBV15	14	-	CATSRVARGEKLFF	TGTGCCACCAGCAGAGTTGCCCGCGGTGAAAAACTGTTTTTT
-	TRBJ2-7	TRBV7-3	13	-	CASSRGPSDEQYF	TGTGCCAGCAGTCGAGGCCCATCGGACGAGCAGTACTTC
TRBD2	TRBJ2-1	TRBV11-3	17	-	CASSLGLAGGRGNEQFF	TGTGCCAGCAGCTTGGGACTAGCGGGGGGCCGCGGCAATGAGCAGTTCTTC